The 20 T cell receptor beta chains listed next were all sequenced from one sample in a study of blood T cells in healthy people across ages. It was with a sample-barcoded 5' primer and a J-beta primer mix that a second PCR of roughly 6 to 12 cycles was run. MiXCR was run by TCRdb on the 5' RACE reads, yielding one entry per CDR3 protein. The sample has 700,000 to 900,000 distinct CDR3 sequences; roughly 24% are singletons. These same records also appear under a second study, on T cells of mothers and their children.

Sequenced sample: blood. The source is a boy aged 10-17 years in good health.

This clonotype was found a few times. The CDR3 DNA is TGTGCCAGCAGTTGGTGGGCACAGGGCGGAAACAATGAGCAGTTCTTC. It is translated as CASSWWAQGGNNEQFF. The chain joins TRBV28 to TRBJ2-1; a possible D gene is TRBD1 (6 bases). Germline CDR1 and CDR2: MDHEN and SYDVKM. The CDR3 has 16 residues. Trimming took 4 bases from V and 5 from J, leaving 18 bases between them.

This clonotype turned up a few times. The chain couples TRBV7-2 to TRBJ2-2; 7 nucleotides line up with TRBD1. There are 16 residues in the CDR3. Germline values: CDR1 SGHTA, CDR2 FQGNSA. Trimming at V came to 2 bases and at J to 4 bases, leaving 7 bases not matched to a gene. The CDR3, as DNA: TGTGCCAGCAGCTTACCTGAGGGGGCAGGCACCGGGGAGCTGTTTTTT. The encoded protein is CASSLPEGAGTGELFF.

The chain has TRBV7-9 and TRBJ2-4; D may match TRBD1 or TRBD2 (5 bases each). Germline V gene data show CDR1 as SEHNR and CDR2 as FQNEAQ (reference sequence). Trimming took off 5 bases at V and 0 bases at J, with 20 bases between the two ends. This CDR3 contains 18 residues. CDR3 residues: CASSPSLTAPLAKNIQYF. The CDR3 DNA follows: TGTGCCAGCAGCCCTAGCCTGACAGCCCCCTTAGCCAAAAACATTCAGTACTTC. Complete variable domain (other parts from reference TRBV7-9 and TRBJ2-4): DTGVSQNPRHKITKRGQNVTFRCDPISEHNRLYWYRQTLGQGPEFLTYFQNEAQLEKSRLLSDRFSAERPKGSFSTLEIQRTEQGDSAMYLCASSPSLTAPLAKNIQYFGAGTRLSVL.

The rearrangement links TRBV20-1 to TRBJ1-2, with no clear D. V gave up 1 base and J gave up 5 bases, with 5 bases separating them. This CDR3 has 11 amino acids. The germline CDR1 and CDR2 sequences are DFQATT and SNEGSKA (reference sequence). CDR3 residues: CSARGGYGYTF. In DNA, the CDR3 is TGCAGTGCTAGAGGAGGGTATGGCTACACCTTC.

This clonotype was seen a few times. V and J are TRBV10-2 and TRBJ2-5, with 7 bases fitting TRBD2. V dropped 0 bases and J dropped 7; count of bases not matched to a gene: 11. The germline V gene has CDR1 WSHSY and CDR2 SAAADI. This CDR3 is 16 amino acids long. The CDR3 DNA follows: TGCGCCAGCAGTGAGTCGGAATCTCCTAGCGGAGGGACCCAGTACTTC. This gives the protein CASSESESPSGGTQYF.

In its sample, this clonotype was seen a few times. The genes are TRBV20-1 and TRBJ2-5; 7 bases are shared with TRBD2. CDR1 is DFQATT, CDR2 SNEGSKA, per germline (reference sequence). This CDR3 is built from 13 residues. V trimming: 2 bases; J trimming: 4 bases; junction bases outside the gene matches: 4. CDR3 region: CSARSGVRETQYF. The CDR3 bases are TGCAGTGCTAGAAGCGGGGTCCGAGAGACCCAGTACTTC.

The table lists this clonotype with a count of one. The CDR3 is CASSQDGRPRTLETQYF. CDR3 nucleotides: TGCGCCAGCAGCCAAGATGGTCGACCTAGGACCCTAGAGACCCAGTACTTC. The chain employs TRBV4-1 and TRBJ2-5; D gene unclear. This CDR3 has 17 amino acids. Germline-derived CDR1 and CDR2 are MGHRA and YSYEKL. The V gene lost 0 bases and the J gene lost 4 bases, with 18 bases spanning the gap.

The V call is TRBV20-1, the J call TRBJ2-7; D is undetermined. The J call may be wrong; the DNA end is better matched by TRBJ2-1. This CDR3 contains 13 residues. Germline assignment: CDR1 DFQATT and CDR2 SNEGSKA (reference sequence). This CDR3 is CSASERQYNEQFF. The CDR3 DNA is TGCAGTGCTAGCGAAAGGCAATACAATGAGCAGTTCTTC.

This clonotype was seen more than once but under ten times. The genes are TRBV5-5 and TRBJ2-3; D assignment may be TRBD1 or TRBD2 (5 bases each). This CDR3 region has 16 residues. V was shortened by 1 base and J by 6 bases, with 18 bases between the two germline ends. The germline CDR1 and CDR2 sequences are SGHKS and YYEKEE (reference sequence). The CDR3 DNA is TGTGCCAGCAGCTTGTACGCCGGGACGTTTAAGGATACGCAGTATTTT. Its protein product is CASSLYAGTFKDTQYF.

This clonotype was recorded a few times. The chain combines TRBV21-1 with TRBJ2-1; TRBD1, the table's D call, was not compared with the DNA. TRBV21-1 counts as a pseudogene. This CDR3 comprises 19 residues. The CDR3 DNA is TGTGCCAGCAGCATCTCCCCCCGGGCCCAGGGGGCTTTCTACAATGAGCAGTTCTTC. Translation gives CASSISPRAQGAFYNEQFF.

The chain recombines TRBV4-2 with TRBJ2-5; D possibly corresponds to TRBD2 (5 bases). Germline V gives CDR1 LGHNA, CDR2 YNFKEQ. The CDR3 has 16 amino acids. Trimming took 1 base from V and 2 from J, leaving 14 bases between them. CDR3: CASSQVAKGTQETQYF. In DNA form, the CDR3 reads TGTGCCAGCAGCCAAGTAGCGAAGGGTACGCAAGAGACCCAGTACTTC.

The V and J genes are TRBV20-1 and TRBJ2-5; the match to TRBD2 covers 11 bases. Germline V CDR1 and CDR2: DFQATT, SNEGSKA (reference sequence). V lost 3 bases and J lost 0; bases outside the gene matches: 9. This CDR3 has 17 amino acids. The CDR3, as DNA: TGCAGTGCTAGCGTGTCTAGCGGGGGGCTATACCAAGAGACCCAGTACTTC. It yields the protein CSASVSSGGLYQETQYF.

This sequence joins TRBV9 and TRBJ2-3; TRBD2 matches 7 bases. This CDR3 is built from 15 residues. The V gene's germline CDR1 is SGDLS and CDR2 YYNGEE. The V gene end was trimmed by 3 bases and the J gene end by 0 bases; junction bases not matched to a gene: 4. For the CDR3, the DNA is TGTGCCAGCAGCGCCTCACTAGCGAGCACAGATACGCAGTATTTT. It codes for CASSASLASTDTQYF.

The chain is built from TRBV7-2 and TRBJ2-6, with D perhaps matching TRBD1 or TRBD2 (5 bases each). This CDR3 contains 15 residues. V was cut by 10 bases and J by 1 base, with 14 bases left in between. Germline lookup yields CDR1 SGHTA and CDR2 FQGNSA. The CDR3 is CAIRDVSSGANVLTF. The CDR3 nucleotides read TGTGCCATCAGGGACGTATCATCTGGGGCCAACGTCCTGACTTTC.

The genes are TRBV4-1 and TRBJ1-2; 12 positions agree with TRBD1. The CDR3 covers 15 residues. CDR1 and CDR2 (germline): MGHRA, YSYEKL. Germline trimming cut 1 base from V and 6 bases from J; bases unmatched to any gene: 3. CDR3: CASSQVGQGADGYTF. CDR3 nucleotide sequence: TGCGCCAGCAGCCAAGTGGGACAGGGGGCCGATGGCTACACCTTC.

V gene TRBV6-6 combines with J gene TRBJ1-1, with D perhaps TRBD1 (5 bases). Germline V gene lookup returns CDR1 MNHNY and CDR2 SVGAGI (reference sequence). V lost 6 bases, J lost 5 bases, and 16 bases lay in between. The CDR3 contains 14 residues. The CDR3 nucleotides read TGTGCCAGCAGCCCCGGGACCCCAGGGACTGAAGCTTTCTTT. Translating it yields CASSPGTPGTEAFF.

This clonotype was picked up a small number of times. The V and J genes are TRBV20-1 and TRBJ1-2, with D hard to call. Trimming shortened V by 3 bases and J by 6 bases, and 8 bases separated the two germline ends. CDR1 and CDR2 from the germline V gene are DFQATT and SNEGSKA (reference sequence). This CDR3 contains 11 residues. CDR3 sequence (DNA): TGCAGTGCTAGGGGCAGTCATGGCTACACCTTC. Protein: CSARGSHGYTF.

This clonotype has more than one count but fewer than ten. V gene TRBV5-1 combines with J gene TRBJ1-3, with 8 nucleotides matching TRBD1. The CDR3 runs 15 residues. J gave up 3 bases and V 4 bases, and 6 bases lay outside the gene matches. Germline lookup yields CDR1 SGHRS and CDR2 YFSETQ. The CDR3 DNA reads as TGCGCCAGCAGCCCGACAGGGGTTGTTGGAAACACCATATATTTT. Its translation is CASSPTGVVGNTIYF.

The chain uses TRBV7-3 and TRBJ2-7; 9 bases map to TRBD2. Germline V CDR1 and CDR2: SGHTA, FQGTGA. This CDR3 is built from 14 residues. V lost 4 bases, J lost 2 bases, and 3 bases stayed unmatched. CDR3 region: CASSSLAGPYEQYF. DNA of the CDR3: TGTGCCAGCAGCTCACTAGCGGGCCCCTACGAGCAGTACTTC.

The chain's CDR3 is CASSFTRPAHGYNEKLFF. The CDR3 bases are TGTGCCAGCAGTTTCACCCGGCCAGCCCATGGGTATAATGAAAAACTGTTTTTT. The chain couples TRBV27 to TRBJ1-4; D unclear. V was pared by 3 bases and J by 4 bases, with 21 bases between. The germline V gene encodes CDR1 MNHEY and CDR2 SMNVEV (reference sequence). The length of the CDR3 is 18 residues.